This T cell receptor (beta chain) was sequenced for a study of T cell responses to AZD1222 COVID-19 vaccine. Overall study results and limits: It was only after the peak T cell response that any repertoires were sampled.

With 6 bases removed from V and 2 bases from J, the gap between germline ends came to 18 bases. The CDR3 sequence is 16 residues long. Germline V CDR1 and CDR2: MDHEN, SYDVKM. Details on this clone: Antigen: not known.

Data came from immunoSEQ multiplex PCR; TCRdb stores just in-frame clones and leaves some out. The sample contains 110,000 to 150,000 clones, approximately 85% of which appear only once. The chain has TRBV28 and TRBJ2-3; tentatively, D is TRBD1 (5 bases). This receptor was taken from an adult in good health. The starting material was peripheral blood, obtained on day 0 of AZD1222 vaccination. The CDR3 protein is CASRGVGPHDTDTQYF. CDR3 bases: TGTGCCAGCAGAGGGGTGGGGCCACACGACACAGATACGCAGTATTTT. The full variable domain, completed using reference TRBV28 and TRBJ2-3, is DVKVTQSSRYLVKRTGEKVFLECVQDMDHENMFWYRQDPGLGLRLIYFSYDVKMKEKGDIPEGYSVSREKKERFSLILESASTNQTSMYLCASRGVGPHDTDTQYFGPGTRLTVL.